These 20 T cell receptor beta chains were all obtained from the same sample, sequenced in a study of OX40 agonist ivuxolimab in advanced cancers. TCRdb's table, derived via immunoSEQ multiplex PCR, lists solely in-frame clones and lacks some. The sample holds under 80,000 clones; 75% to 90% are singletons and the top ten take over 15%. Sequenced here: CD4+ or CD8+ T cells sorted from blood, sampled in a trial of the OX40 agonist ivuxolimab. The receptors derive from an adult with an advanced solid tumor such as melanoma, head and neck, liver or kidney cancer.

This clone was seen only once. The chain couples TRBV5-6 to TRBJ2-3, with D tentatively TRBD2 (6 bases). The CDR3 spans 13 residues. The V gene's germline CDR1 is SGHDT and CDR2 YYEEEE. Trimming took off 0 bases at V and 4 bases at J, with 6 bases between the two ends. Here the CDR3 DNA reads TGTGCCAGCAGCTTGGGACTAGCAGATACGCAGTATTTT. It encodes CASSLGLADTQYF.

The chain is built from TRBV4-3 and TRBJ2-1; 11 nucleotides align to TRBD2. CDR3 size: 17 residues. Trimming removed 0 bases from V and 7 bases from J; junction bases left unmatched: 8. The germline V gene encodes CDR1 LGHNA and CDR2 YSLEER. CDR3 sequence: CASSQDALAGGTNEQFF. CDR3 in DNA: TGCGCCAGCAGCCAAGATGCCCTAGCGGGAGGTACAAATGAGCAGTTCTTC.

This chain joins TRBV5-6 and TRBJ1-1; D ambiguous. The germline CDR1 and CDR2 sequences are SGHDT and YYEEEE. V was shortened by 2 bases and J by 6 bases, with 5 bases between the two germline ends. This CDR3 contains 11 residues. In nucleotides, the CDR3 is TGTGCCAGCAGCTTCTCGGCTGAAGCTTTCTTT. Translated, it gives CASSFSAEAFF.

The chain couples TRBV4-1 to TRBJ2-7, with D unresolved. V was shortened by 2 bases and J by 0 bases, with 11 bases between the two germline ends. Germline CDR1 and CDR2: MGHRA and YSYEKL. This CDR3 contains 15 residues. The chain's CDR3 is CASSQSADRSYEQYF. The CDR3 DNA follows: TGCGCCAGCAGCCAATCCGCCGATCGCTCCTACGAGCAGTACTTC.

The rearrangement joins TRBV28 to TRBJ2-5; D is possibly TRBD1 (6 bases). The J call may be wrong; the DNA end is better matched by TRBJ2-7. Germline-derived CDR1 and CDR2 are MDHEN and SYDVKM. The CDR3 totals 14 residues. The CDR3 coding sequence is TGTGCCAGCTCCCTCCGACAGGTCTCCTACGAGCAGTACTTC. Protein: CASSLRQVSYEQYF.

The chain recombines TRBV29-1 with TRBJ2-7, with TRBD1 as a possible D gene (6 bases). Trimming took off 6 bases at V and 0 bases at J, with 12 bases between the two ends. The CDR3 is 13 residues long. CDR1 is SQVTM and CDR2 is ANQGSEA in the germline V gene. The CDR3 loop reads CSVGQRSSYEQYF. The DNA of the CDR3 is TGCAGCGTCGGACAGAGGAGCTCCTACGAGCAGTACTTC.

This chain links TRBV7-8 with TRBJ2-1; D is perhaps TRBD2 (5 bases). V was shortened by 1 base and J by 7 bases, with 11 bases between the two germline ends. The CDR3 covers 14 residues. Germline-derived CDR1 and CDR2 are SGHVS and FQNEAQ. The CDR3 sequence is CASSLGGLSNEQFF. CDR3 DNA: TGTGCCAGCAGCTTAGGTGGACTTAGTAATGAGCAGTTCTTC.

This CDR3 is CASSLFRVGEQYF. CDR3 DNA sequence: TGTGCCAGCAGTTTATTCCGGGTAGGCGAGCAGTACTTC. This chain connects TRBV28 to TRBJ2-7; no clear D gene. Germline CDR1 is MDHEN and CDR2 is SYDVKM. The CDR3 has 13 residues. The germline V and J ends were trimmed by 1 base and 6 bases, with 10 bases remaining between them.

V and J are TRBV15 and TRBJ2-6, with a possible D match to TRBD2 (6 bases). This CDR3 has 17 residues. CDR1 is LNHNV and CDR2 is YYDKDF in the germline V gene (reference sequence). V was clipped by 0 bases and J by 0 bases, with 9 bases between them. The CDR3 region is CATSRDGRISGANVLTF. CDR3 sequence (DNA): TGTGCCACCAGCAGAGATGGGAGGATCTCTGGGGCCAACGTCCTGACTTTC.

The chain has TRBV27 and TRBJ2-7; TRBD2 aligns across 8 bases. The CDR3 totals 17 residues. V lost 3 bases to trimming and J lost 4 bases; unmatched junction nucleotides: 14. CDR1 and CDR2 (germline): MNHEY, SMNVEV (reference sequence). The CDR3 nucleotides are TGTGCCAGCAGTTTTAGGAGACCGGGACTAGTAACGTACGAGCAGTACTTC. Translation gives CASSFRRPGLVTYEQYF.

J is TRBJ1-2 and V is TRBV29-1, with TRBD1 matching 12 bases. Germline assignment: CDR1 SQVTM and CDR2 ANQGSEA. V dropped 1 base and J dropped 7; count of bases not matched to a gene: 4. This CDR3 region has 14 residues. The CDR3 DNA reads as TGCAGCGTTGAAGCGGGACAGGGGGCGCTTGGCTACACCTTC. Protein: CSVEAGQGALGYTF.

The gene calls are TRBV5-6 and TRBJ2-7; D possibly matches TRBD1 or TRBD2 (5 bases each). The CDR3 is 18 residues long. The germline V gene encodes CDR1 SGHDT and CDR2 YYEEEE. V was clipped by 0 bases and J by 4 bases, with 23 bases between them. The CDR3 sequence: CASSLALVSGTSLYEQYF. CDR3 DNA: TGTGCCAGCAGCTTGGCGTTAGTTTCCGGGACCAGTCTTTACGAGCAGTACTTC.

The rearrangement links TRBV4-2 to TRBJ2-7; TRBD2 might be the D (6 bases). The CDR3 length is 15 residues. Trimming removed 0 bases at V and 4 bases at J, with 13 bases between. In germline, CDR1 is LGHNA, CDR2 YNFKEQ. CDR3 protein: CASSQDSSGLYEQYF. The DNA for the CDR3 is TGTGCCAGCAGCCAAGACTCGAGCGGGCTTTACGAGCAGTACTTC.

This clone was detected only once. This chain uses TRBV5-1 with TRBJ2-7; D possibly uses TRBD1 or TRBD2 (5 bases each). Trimming pared 0 bases from V and 0 bases from J, leaving 19 bases between. Germline CDR1 is SGHRS and CDR2 is YFSETQ. The CDR3 is 18 residues long. In DNA form, the CDR3 reads TGCGCCAGCAGCTTGGGGCCATTGAGCCGGGACCTCTCCTACGAGCAGTACTTC. Protein product: CASSLGPLSRDLSYEQYF.

The chain combines TRBV4-3 with TRBJ1-2, with a tentative D call TRBD1 (6 bases). The CDR3 contains 17 residues. Germline V gives CDR1 LGHNA, CDR2 YSLEER. Trimming left V 0 bases short and J 4 bases short, with 18 bases between. The CDR3 nucleotides are TGCGCCAGCAGCCAAGAAAGGACAGACTTGCTTGGCTATGGCTACACCTTC. Protein product: CASSQERTDLLGYGYTF.

This rearrangement joins TRBV28 to TRBJ1-2, with TRBD1 as a possible D gene (5 bases). The CDR3 spans 14 residues. The germline CDR1 and CDR2 sequences are MDHEN and SYDVKM. V lost 7 bases and J 4 bases, leaving 16 bases between the germline ends. CDR3 DNA sequence: TGTGCCAGCACGGTCCAGGGAGGCTTCTATGGCTACACCTTC. Its protein is CASTVQGGFYGYTF.

The J gene is TRBJ2-3, the V gene TRBV7-9; weak D call: TRBD1 (6 bases). Trimming pared 7 bases from V and 0 bases from J, leaving 23 bases between. Germline values: CDR1 SEHNR, CDR2 FQNEAQ (reference sequence). The CDR3 is made up of 18 amino acids. The CDR3 nucleotides are TGTGCCAGCACCAAACCCGAAGGGCCAGGGGCTAGCACAGATACGCAGTATTTT. Translation gives CASTKPEGPGASTDTQYF.

The V call is TRBV15, the J call TRBJ1-2; the D is unclear. The germline V gene has CDR1 LNHNV and CDR2 YYDKDF (reference sequence). The CDR3 length is 13 residues. The ends were cut back, 5 bases at V and 0 bases at J, with 7 bases in the middle. CDR3 DNA sequence: TGTGCCACCAGCCAAACAGCTAACTATGGCTACACCTTC. Encoded protein: CATSQTANYGYTF.

The chain is built from TRBV9 and TRBJ2-3, with D perhaps given as TRBD1 or TRBD2 (6 bases each). V was clipped by 4 bases and J by 2 bases, with 14 bases between them. CDR1 is SGDLS and CDR2 is YYNGEE in the germline V gene. The CDR3 covers 15 residues. This CDR3 is CASSPEGGVTDTQYF. The CDR3 bases are TGTGCCAGCAGCCCCGAGGGGGGAGTCACAGATACGCAGTATTTT.

The chain links TRBV28 to TRBJ2-7; D call uncertain. In germline, CDR1 is MDHEN, CDR2 SYDVKM. Trimming left V 2 bases short and J 2 bases short, with 13 bases between. The CDR3 loop spans 15 amino acids. The CDR3 region has the DNA TGTGCCAGCAGTTTACGGGTAGGGATCGCCTACGAGCAGTACTTC. Translation: CASSLRVGIAYEQYF.